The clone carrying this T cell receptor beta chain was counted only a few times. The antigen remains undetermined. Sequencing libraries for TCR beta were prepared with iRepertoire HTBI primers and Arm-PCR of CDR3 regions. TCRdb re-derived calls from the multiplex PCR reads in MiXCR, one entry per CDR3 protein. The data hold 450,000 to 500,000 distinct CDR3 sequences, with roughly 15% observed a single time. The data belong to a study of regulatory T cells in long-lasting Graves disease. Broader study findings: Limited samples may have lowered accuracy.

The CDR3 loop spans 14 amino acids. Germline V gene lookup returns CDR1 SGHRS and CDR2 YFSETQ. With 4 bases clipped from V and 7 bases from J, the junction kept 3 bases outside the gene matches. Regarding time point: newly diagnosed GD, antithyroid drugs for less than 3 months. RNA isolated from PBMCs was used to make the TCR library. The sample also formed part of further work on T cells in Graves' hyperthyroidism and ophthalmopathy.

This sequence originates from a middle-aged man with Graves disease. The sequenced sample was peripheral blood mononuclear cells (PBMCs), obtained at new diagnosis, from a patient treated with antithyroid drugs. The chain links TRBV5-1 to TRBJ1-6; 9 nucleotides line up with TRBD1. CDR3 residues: CASSQDRGNSPLHF. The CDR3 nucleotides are TGCGCCAGCAGCCAGGACAGGGGAAATTCACCCCTCCACTTT. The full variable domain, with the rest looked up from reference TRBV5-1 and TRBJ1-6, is KAGVTQTPRYLIKTRGQQVTLSCSPISGHRSVSWYQQTPGQGLQFLFEYFSETQRNKGNFPGRFSGRQFSNSRSEMNVSTLELGDSALYLCASSQDRGNSPLHFGNGTRLTVT.